This T cell receptor (beta chain) was captured in a study of Ad26.COV2.S vaccination and SARS-CoV-2 variants. Whole-study context: The vaccine Ad26.COV2.S was put into the muscle once, or twice with 56 days between. Study-wide results and limits: The study found similar non-spike TCR breadth in vaccine and placebo recipients. Higher spike-specific TCR breadth was found in vaccine recipients than in placebo recipients.

Method: immunoSEQ multiplex PCR; TCRdb's copy keeps in-frame clones and lacks some. Among around 450,000 clones listed, 85% to 90% were seen once. Concerning this clone itself: The antigen remains unidentified.

After removal of 3 bases from V and 1 base from J, the junction contained 6 bases not matched to a gene. This CDR3 contains 17 residues. In germline, CDR1 is SEHNR, CDR2 FQNEAQ (reference sequence). Regarding treatment: roughly 20 received Ad26.COV2.S at low or high dose, single or two shots; about 5 received placebo; per-sample allocation not given. Sampling occurred on day 63 after the first vaccine or placebo injection. The gene calls are TRBV7-9 and TRBJ2-2; the match to TRBD2 covers 9 bases. Sequenced material: peripheral blood, taken in a trial of Ad26.COV2.S vaccine versus placebo. The TCR was taken from a person aged 18 to 65 who received the Ad26.COV2.S COVID-19 vaccine or a placebo. CDR3 residues: CASSFGLAGRNTGELFF. The CDR3, as DNA: TGTGCCAGCAGCTTCGGTCTAGCGGGGAGGAACACCGGGGAGCTGTTTTTT.